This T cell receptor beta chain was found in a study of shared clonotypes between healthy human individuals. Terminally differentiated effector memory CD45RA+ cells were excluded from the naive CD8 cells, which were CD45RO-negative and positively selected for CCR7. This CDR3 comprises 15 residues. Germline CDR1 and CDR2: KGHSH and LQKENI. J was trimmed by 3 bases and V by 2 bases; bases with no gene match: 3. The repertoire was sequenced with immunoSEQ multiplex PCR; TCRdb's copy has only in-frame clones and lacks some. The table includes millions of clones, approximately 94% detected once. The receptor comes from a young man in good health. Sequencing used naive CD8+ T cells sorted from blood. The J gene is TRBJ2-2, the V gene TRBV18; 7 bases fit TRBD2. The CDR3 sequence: CASSPTSADTGELFF. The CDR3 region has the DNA TGTGCCAGCTCACCAACTAGCGCGGACACCGGGGAGCTGTTTTTT.